Given below is one T cell receptor beta chain in context. Per the study methods: Amplification from reference gene primers served as the basis for estimated nucleated cell counts. Using immunoSEQ multiplex PCR, the repertoire was profiled, and TCRdb retains in-frame clones only, with some absent. V and J calls and clone size come straight from that table; D and trimming were deduced from the DNA. The table has about 200,000 clones, about 77% seen once. The data were taken from a study of blood T cell repertoires in COVID-19. Looking at the study overall: Researchers got acute and convalescent COVID-19 samples from the United States, Italy and Spain. From T cells, B-cell-depleted T cells, or PBMCs came the material, which was cDNA or gDNA.

The clonotype comes from a woman at least 80 years old with active or convalescent COVID-19. Sequenced: peripheral blood.

CDR3: CASSQSRQGKDQPQHF. Here the CDR3 DNA reads TGCGCCAGCAGTCAATCCCGGCAGGGCAAGGATCAGCCCCAGCATTTT. This sequence joins TRBV23-1 and TRBJ1-5; TRBD1 might be the D (5 bases). TRBV23-1 is an open reading frame whose function is uncertain. V lost 0 bases and J lost 5, with 14 bases in between. This CDR3 has 16 residues.